Sequencing of this T cell receptor beta chain was carried out in a study of shared clonotypes between healthy human individuals. Overall study context: Each donor contributed plates that comprised three CD4 naive, three CD4 memory, two CD8 naive and one CD8 memory.

The CDR3 has 14 residues. The V and J ends lost 4 bases and 4 bases respectively, with 14 bases between them. From germline, CDR1 is KGHSH and CDR2 LQKENI. Regarding the study as a whole: The generation probabilities recorded for non-shared clonotypes fell below those of clonotypes shared by all four donors. In a few donors, about 5% of naive CD4 clonotypes appeared in common.

Profiling relied on immunoSEQ multiplex PCR, and the TCRdb table lists in-frame clones only, not all of them. Of roughly 1,500,000 clones listed, approximately 98.5% are singletons. Of note for this clone: Antigen: not known.

Sequencing used naive CD4+ T cells sorted from blood. Subset defined: CD45RA+ positively selected. This rearrangement joins TRBV18 to TRBJ2-7, with D possibly being TRBD1 (7 bases). The clonotype originates from a man aged 25-45 years in good health. CDR3 residues: CASSLEGAMYEQYF. The DNA of the CDR3 is TGTGCCAGCTCACTGGAGGGGGCGATGTACGAGCAGTACTTC.